These T cell receptor beta chains were read from a single sample in a study of shared T cell receptors in the human thymus. Method: immunoSEQ multiplex PCR; TCRdb's copy keeps in-frame clones and lacks some. The data show approximately 400,000 clones, just under 95% seen once. The specimen sequenced was thymocytes. The receptors were gathered from a human donor. CDR3s include the opening cysteine and the closing phenylalanine or tryptophan. The D gene is left open where the match is weak. Size is stated for part of the rows, as once, few or many counts, or as a class when the clone is expanded.

j_call: TRBJ2-5; v_call: TRBV19; d_call: .; clone_size: .; cdr3_nt: TGTGCCAGTAGTAGTAGGGGGGGCCCCGAGACCCAGTACTTC; cdr3_aa: CASSSRGGPETQYF
j_call: TRBJ2-1; v_call: TRBV4-3; d_call: TRBD2; clone_size: .; cdr3_nt: TGCGCCAGCAGCCAAGTGTCGGGAGGGCTCGGGAATGAGCAGTTCTTC; cdr3_aa: CASSQVSGGLGNEQFF
j_call: TRBJ2-1; v_call: TRBV28; d_call: TRBD2; clone_size: .; cdr3_nt: TGTGCCAGCAGTTTAAGCCTAGCCCGTCCTAGCGGAAGCTCCTACAATGAGCAGTTCTTC; cdr3_aa: CASSLSLARPSGSSYNEQFF
j_call: TRBJ1-1; v_call: TRBV9; d_call: .; clone_size: .; cdr3_nt: TGTGCCAGCAGCGTAGGGCCGGGCCGGAACACTGAAGCTTTCTTT; cdr3_aa: CASSVGPGRNTEAFF
j_call: TRBJ2-1; v_call: TRBV6-5; d_call: TRBD2; clone_size: .; cdr3_nt: TGTGCCAGCAGTCGCGCGGGAGGGCCATACAATGAGCAGTTCTTC; cdr3_aa: CASSRAGGPYNEQFF
j_call: TRBJ2-5; v_call: TRBV18; d_call: .; clone_size: .; cdr3_nt: TGTGCCAGCTTCTCCCGGGCCCGCGAGGAGACCCAGTACTTC; cdr3_aa: CASFSRAREETQYF
j_call: TRBJ1-1; v_call: TRBV7-2; d_call: .; clone_size: .; cdr3_nt: TGTGCCAGCAGCTCCCCTCCCCTTGTAGGTTGCACTGAAGCTTTCTTT; cdr3_aa: CASSSPPLVGCTEAFF
j_call: TRBJ1-2; v_call: TRBV19; d_call: .; clone_size: few; cdr3_nt: TGTGCCAGTAGTATTTTACAGGGTCATTCGGGCTATGGCTACACCTTC; cdr3_aa: CASSILQGHSGYGYTF
j_call: TRBJ1-2; v_call: TRBV10-3; d_call: .; clone_size: .; cdr3_nt: TGTGCCATCAGTGTCATCCTCTCCGCGGGCTACACCTTC; cdr3_aa: CAISVILSAGYTF
j_call: TRBJ2-5; v_call: TRBV7-2; d_call: TRBD2; clone_size: .; cdr3_nt: TGTGCCAGCAGCTTAGTGAGCGGGAGTCCTACCCAGTACTTC; cdr3_aa: CASSLVSGSPTQYF
j_call: TRBJ2-2; v_call: TRBV4-2; d_call: TRBD2; clone_size: .; cdr3_nt: TGTGCCAGCAGCCAAGATCGGGTACGGGAGGGAAGGACCGGGGAGCTGTTTTTT; cdr3_aa: CASSQDRVREGRTGELFF
j_call: TRBJ2-5; v_call: TRBV29-1; d_call: .; clone_size: .; cdr3_nt: TGCAGCGTTGGAATAGGCGAATGGGTAGAGACCCAGTACTTC; cdr3_aa: CSVGIGEWVETQYF
j_call: TRBJ2-4; v_call: TRBV7-2; d_call: TRBD2; clone_size: .; cdr3_nt: TGTGCCAGCAGCTTAGTCCAAGAACGACTAGCGGGATTGAAAAACATTCAGTACTTC; cdr3_aa: CASSLVQERLAGLKNIQYF
j_call: TRBJ2-2; v_call: TRBV30; d_call: .; clone_size: .; cdr3_nt: TGTGCCTGGAGTGTAAGGCCCGGGTACACCGGGGAGCTGTTTTTT; cdr3_aa: CAWSVRPGYTGELFF
j_call: TRBJ2-7; v_call: TRBV4-3; d_call: TRBD1; clone_size: .; cdr3_nt: TGCGCCAGCAGCCAAGACGGGACAGGGTCCTACGAGCAGTACTTC; cdr3_aa: CASSQDGTGSYEQYF
j_call: TRBJ2-7; v_call: TRBV27; d_call: .; clone_size: .; cdr3_nt: TGTGCCAGCAGTCCCCTCAACAGGGAGGGCCACGAGCAGTACTTC; cdr3_aa: CASSPLNREGHEQYF
j_call: TRBJ1-4; v_call: TRBV29-1; d_call: .; clone_size: .; cdr3_nt: TGCAGCGTTCTCGTTGAAAAACTGTTTTTT; cdr3_aa: CSVLVEKLFF
j_call: TRBJ2-3; v_call: TRBV27; d_call: TRBD2; clone_size: .; cdr3_nt: TGTGCCAGCAGTCACTACCAAGCGGGAGGACGGGGAGATACGCAGTATTTT; cdr3_aa: CASSHYQAGGRGDTQYF
j_call: TRBJ2-7; v_call: TRBV5-4; d_call: TRBD2; clone_size: .; cdr3_nt: TGTGCCAGCAGCTTTCGGGCTAGCGGGAGCGGGAGCGAGCAGTACTTC; cdr3_aa: CASSFRASGSGSEQYF
j_call: TRBJ2-2; v_call: TRBV5-8; d_call: .; clone_size: .; cdr3_nt: TGTGCCGCCATGCGAAGTCAGAACACCGGGGAGCTGTTTTTT; cdr3_aa: CAAMRSQNTGELFF
j_call: TRBJ1-3; v_call: TRBV19; d_call: .; clone_size: .; cdr3_nt: TGTGCCAGTAGTGAGGGTTACTCTGGAAACACCATATATTTT; cdr3_aa: CASSEGYSGNTIYF
j_call: TRBJ2-3; v_call: TRBV5-8; d_call: .; clone_size: .; cdr3_nt: TGTGCCAGCAGCTTTAGACAGAGCACAGATACGCAGTATTTT; cdr3_aa: CASSFRQSTDTQYF
j_call: TRBJ2-7; v_call: TRBV28; d_call: .; clone_size: .; cdr3_nt: TGTGCCAGCAGCACCGAGCAGTACTTC; cdr3_aa: CASSTEQYF
j_call: TRBJ2-3; v_call: TRBV28; d_call: .; clone_size: .; cdr3_nt: TGTGCCAGCAGTCTTGTGGGTAGAACAGATACGCAGTATTTT; cdr3_aa: CASSLVGRTDTQYF
j_call: TRBJ2-3; v_call: TRBV11-2; d_call: .; clone_size: .; cdr3_nt: TGTGCCAGCAGCTTATACTGGACCCGGCGGGGAGATACGCAGTATTTT; cdr3_aa: CASSLYWTRRGDTQYF
j_call: TRBJ2-7; v_call: TRBV10-3; d_call: TRBD2; clone_size: .; cdr3_nt: TGTGCCATCAGTGACCCTAGCGGACATTCCTACGAGCAGTACTTC; cdr3_aa: CAISDPSGHSYEQYF
j_call: TRBJ1-2; v_call: TRBV11-1; d_call: TRBD1; clone_size: .; cdr3_nt: TGTGCCAGCAGCTCGGGACAGGAGGCCAGTGGCTACACCTTC; cdr3_aa: CASSSGQEASGYTF
j_call: TRBJ2-3; v_call: TRBV19; d_call: TRBD1; clone_size: once; cdr3_nt: TGTGCCAGTAGTATCACAGGGGAAACCACAGATACGCAGTATTTT; cdr3_aa: CASSITGETTDTQYF
j_call: TRBJ2-3; v_call: TRBV11-2; d_call: .; clone_size: .; cdr3_nt: TGTGCCAGCAGCTCCCGGAGTCCCCGACAAATAGATACGCAGTATTTT; cdr3_aa: CASSSRSPRQIDTQYF
j_call: TRBJ2-5; v_call: TRBV27; d_call: TRBD1; clone_size: .; cdr3_nt: TGTGCCAGCAGTAGCCCGGGACAGAGCCAAGAGACCCAGTACTTC; cdr3_aa: CASSSPGQSQETQYF
j_call: TRBJ2-7; v_call: TRBV10-3; d_call: .; clone_size: .; cdr3_nt: TGTGCCATCAGTGAGGGGGAGACTCTTACGATGCGGCAGTACTTC; cdr3_aa: CAISEGETLTMRQYF
j_call: TRBJ1-2; v_call: TRBV5-5; d_call: TRBD1; clone_size: .; cdr3_nt: TGTGCCAGCAGCTCACCCGGGACAGGGGGTACCAACTATGGCTACACCTTC; cdr3_aa: CASSSPGTGGTNYGYTF
j_call: TRBJ2-3; v_call: TRBV13; d_call: .; clone_size: .; cdr3_nt: TGTGCCAGCAGCTCCGGACCCAGCACAGATACGCAGTATTTT; cdr3_aa: CASSSGPSTDTQYF
j_call: TRBJ2-7; v_call: TRBV7-2; d_call: TRBD1; clone_size: .; cdr3_nt: TGTGCCAGCAGCTCGGCCCACAGGGGACCCTACGAGCAGTACTTC; cdr3_aa: CASSSAHRGPYEQYF
j_call: TRBJ1-1; v_call: TRBV29-1; d_call: TRBD1; clone_size: once; cdr3_nt: TGCAGCGAAGAAGGGACAGCAAAAGGGAACACTGAAGCTTTCTTT; cdr3_aa: CSEEGTAKGNTEAFF
j_call: TRBJ2-2; v_call: TRBV4-3; d_call: TRBD2; clone_size: .; cdr3_nt: TGCGCCAGCAGCTACATCAGTAGGGGATCCGGGAGGGGGTACACCGGGGAGCTGTTTTTT; cdr3_aa: CASSYISRGSGRGYTGELFF
j_call: TRBJ2-7; v_call: TRBV7-2; d_call: .; clone_size: .; cdr3_nt: TGTGCCAGCGAACCTACGGACGGAGTCTACGAGCAGTACTTC; cdr3_aa: CASEPTDGVYEQYF
j_call: TRBJ2-7; v_call: TRBV2; d_call: .; clone_size: .; cdr3_nt: TGTGCCAGCAGGAGAGGCAGGGGCTACGAGCAGTACTTC; cdr3_aa: CASRRGRGYEQYF
j_call: TRBJ2-5; v_call: TRBV13; d_call: .; clone_size: .; cdr3_nt: TGTGCCAGCAGCCCTCGGACACCCGGGGAAGAGACCCAGTACTTC; cdr3_aa: CASSPRTPGEETQYF
j_call: TRBJ1-3; v_call: TRBV10-1; d_call: .; clone_size: .; cdr3_nt: TGCGCCAGCAGTGAAGGAGGGGATGGAAACACCATATATTTT; cdr3_aa: CASSEGGDGNTIYF
j_call: TRBJ1-2; v_call: TRBV11-2; d_call: TRBD1; clone_size: .; cdr3_nt: TGTGCCAGCAGCTCCCCCACCGGGACAGGGGTCTATGGCTACACCTTC; cdr3_aa: CASSSPTGTGVYGYTF
j_call: TRBJ2-7; v_call: TRBV25-1; d_call: .; clone_size: .; cdr3_nt: TGTGCCAGCAGTCCCCCGCACGCCGAGCAGTACTTC; cdr3_aa: CASSPPHAEQYF
j_call: TRBJ1-2; v_call: TRBV14; d_call: .; clone_size: .; cdr3_nt: TGTGCCAGCAGCCAAGAGGTGGACAGAAACTATGGCTACACCTTC; cdr3_aa: CASSQEVDRNYGYTF
j_call: TRBJ2-7; v_call: TRBV27; d_call: .; clone_size: .; cdr3_nt: TGTGCCAGCAGCACTGAAAGGGATAGGTACGAGCAGTACTTC; cdr3_aa: CASSTERDRYEQYF
j_call: TRBJ2-1; v_call: TRBV29-1; d_call: .; clone_size: .; cdr3_nt: TGCAGCGTTCCAAAGCAGTTTTTCCATGAGCAGTTCTTC; cdr3_aa: CSVPKQFFHEQFF
j_call: TRBJ2-2; v_call: TRBV6-4; d_call: .; clone_size: .; cdr3_nt: TGTGCCAGCAGTGACTCTTTTAGCCCCCGGTGGACCGGGGAGCTGTTTTTT; cdr3_aa: CASSDSFSPRWTGELFF
j_call: TRBJ1-2; v_call: TRBV28; d_call: .; clone_size: .; cdr3_nt: TGTGCCAGCAGTTTGCATCGTGGGGGGCTAGATAACTATGGCTACACCTTC; cdr3_aa: CASSLHRGGLDNYGYTF
j_call: TRBJ2-7; v_call: TRBV18; d_call: .; clone_size: .; cdr3_nt: TGTGCCAGCTCACCCACCGTCTACGAGCAGTACTTC; cdr3_aa: CASSPTVYEQYF
j_call: TRBJ1-2; v_call: TRBV7-2; d_call: .; clone_size: .; cdr3_nt: TGTGCCAGCAGCTTAGGGAACTATGGCTACACCTTC; cdr3_aa: CASSLGNYGYTF
j_call: TRBJ1-2; v_call: TRBV18; d_call: .; clone_size: once; cdr3_nt: TGTGCCAGCTCGTCCCGGGGGCGCTTCTATGGCTACACCTTC; cdr3_aa: CASSSRGRFYGYTF
j_call: TRBJ1-1; v_call: TRBV4-3; d_call: .; clone_size: .; cdr3_nt: TGCGCCAGCAGCCATAATGGTCGGAAAGGCAGCACTGAAGCTTTCTTT; cdr3_aa: CASSHNGRKGSTEAFF
j_call: TRBJ2-7; v_call: TRBV28; d_call: .; clone_size: once; cdr3_nt: TGTGCCAGCAGTTCAGACGGACAAGGGGGGGAGCAGTACTTC; cdr3_aa: CASSSDGQGGEQYF
j_call: TRBJ2-3; v_call: TRBV27; d_call: TRBD2; clone_size: .; cdr3_nt: TGTGCCAGCAGTCCCTCTAGCGGTGCCACAGATACGCAGTATTTT; cdr3_aa: CASSPSSGATDTQYF
j_call: TRBJ2-1; v_call: TRBV21-1; d_call: .; clone_size: .; cdr3_nt: TGTGCCAGCAGGGATTCAGTGGGGAAAAATGAGCAGTTCTTC; cdr3_aa: CASRDSVGKNEQFF
j_call: TRBJ1-1; v_call: TRBV7-9; d_call: .; clone_size: .; cdr3_nt: TGTGCCAGCAGCCCTCAATGGGGCACTGAAGCTTTCTTT; cdr3_aa: CASSPQWGTEAFF
j_call: TRBJ2-7; v_call: TRBV5-1; d_call: .; clone_size: once; cdr3_nt: TGCGCCAGCAGCTTGGTCCAGGGGTCCTACGAGCAGTACTTC; cdr3_aa: CASSLVQGSYEQYF
j_call: TRBJ2-1; v_call: TRBV7-2; d_call: .; clone_size: .; cdr3_nt: TGTGCCAGCAGCTTTCGGGGGAGCTCCTACAATGAGCAGTTCTTC; cdr3_aa: CASSFRGSSYNEQFF
j_call: TRBJ2-1; v_call: TRBV7-6; d_call: .; clone_size: .; cdr3_nt: TGTGCCAGCAGCTTAAGGTCCTACAATGAGCAGTTCTTC; cdr3_aa: CASSLRSYNEQFF
j_call: TRBJ1-2; v_call: TRBV18; d_call: .; clone_size: .; cdr3_nt: TGTGCCAGCTCACCACCGCTCCGGGACAACTATGGCTACACCTTC; cdr3_aa: CASSPPLRDNYGYTF
j_call: TRBJ2-2; v_call: TRBV5-1; d_call: TRBD1; clone_size: .; cdr3_nt: TGCGCCAGCGCGGACAGGGTATCTACCGGGGAGCTGTTTTTT; cdr3_aa: CASADRVSTGELFF